This section outlines one T cell receptor beta chain sequence together with its context. Antigen unknown. The trim removed 0 bases at V and 0 bases at J, leaving 3 bases unmatched. Germline V CDR1 and CDR2: LGHNA, YNFKEQ. This CDR3 has 18 residues. The data belong to a study of cytomegalovirus exposure and HLA in healthy donors. The wider study: Drawn from HLA-typed donors, some 80 million unique TCRs were held in an early data release.

The PCR ran on 60 Vbeta and 13 Jbeta primers. Here immunoSEQ multiplex PCR was the method, and the copy in TCRdb shows in-frame clones only, minus some. The sample yields approximately 120,000 clones, around three quarters seen once. General observations from the study: Most CMV-associated TCR beta chains were later found to appear HLA-restricted. V- and J-gene trimming in TCR beta was tied to a missense DCLRE1C variant by an analysis performed later.

This clonotype originated in a man aged 35 to 55 in good health and CMV-seronegative. V and J are TRBV4-2 and TRBJ1-4, with 11 bases matching TRBD1. Sequencing was performed on PBMCs. This CDR3 reads CASSQDGGQGATNEKLFF. The DNA for the CDR3 is TGTGCCAGCAGCCAAGATGGGGGACAGGGGGCAACTAATGAAAAACTGTTTTTT.